This TCR beta chain was found in a study of blood T cell repertoires in COVID-19. The germline gives CDR1 KGHSH, CDR2 LQKENI. This CDR3 has 15 residues. The V and J ends lost 6 bases and 2 bases, in that order; junction bases with no gene match: 8. TCRdb keeps only in-frame clones here, not all; method: immunoSEQ multiplex PCR. The sample yields about 350,000 clones, 75% to 90% seen once. V and J are TRBV18 and TRBJ2-7; 9 bases match TRBD1. The sample taken for sequencing was peripheral blood. This sequence originates from a woman in her sixties or seventies with COVID-19, enrolled during active disease. In DNA, the CDR3 is TGTGCCAGCTCTCCCCCGGGACAGGGCGCCTACGAGCAGTACTTC. Encoded protein: CASSPPGQGAYEQYF.